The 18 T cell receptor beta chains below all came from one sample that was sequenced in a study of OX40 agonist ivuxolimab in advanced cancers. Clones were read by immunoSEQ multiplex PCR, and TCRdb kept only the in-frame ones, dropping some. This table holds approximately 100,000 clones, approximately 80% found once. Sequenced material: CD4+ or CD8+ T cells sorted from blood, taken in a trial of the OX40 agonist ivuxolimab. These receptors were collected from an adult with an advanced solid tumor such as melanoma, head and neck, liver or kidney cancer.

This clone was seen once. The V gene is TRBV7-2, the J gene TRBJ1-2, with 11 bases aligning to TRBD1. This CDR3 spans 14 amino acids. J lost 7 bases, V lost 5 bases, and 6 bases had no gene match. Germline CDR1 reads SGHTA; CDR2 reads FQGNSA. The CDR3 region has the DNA TGTGCCAGCAGCCCAGGGACAGGGGGATCTGGCTACACCTTC. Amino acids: CASSPGTGGSGYTF.

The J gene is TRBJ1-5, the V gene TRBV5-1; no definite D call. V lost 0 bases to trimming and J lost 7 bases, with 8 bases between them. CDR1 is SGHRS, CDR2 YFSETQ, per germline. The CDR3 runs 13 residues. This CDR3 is CASSLVAGQPQHF. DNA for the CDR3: TGCGCCAGCAGCTTGGTAGCCGGGCAGCCCCAGCATTTT.

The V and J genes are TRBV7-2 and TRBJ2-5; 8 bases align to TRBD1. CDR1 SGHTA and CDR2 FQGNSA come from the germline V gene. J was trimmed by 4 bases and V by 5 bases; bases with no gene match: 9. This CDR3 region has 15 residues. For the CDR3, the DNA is TGTGCCAGCAGCCTATATCAGGGGGCCGTAGAGACCCAGTACTTC. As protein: CASSLYQGAVETQYF.

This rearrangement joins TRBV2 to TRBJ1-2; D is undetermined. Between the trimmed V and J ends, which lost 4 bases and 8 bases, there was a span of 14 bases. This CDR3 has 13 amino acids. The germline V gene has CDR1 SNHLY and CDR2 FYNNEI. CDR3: CASSGSLLGGYTF. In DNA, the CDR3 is TGTGCCAGCAGTGGGAGTCTTCTCGGCGGCTACACCTTC.

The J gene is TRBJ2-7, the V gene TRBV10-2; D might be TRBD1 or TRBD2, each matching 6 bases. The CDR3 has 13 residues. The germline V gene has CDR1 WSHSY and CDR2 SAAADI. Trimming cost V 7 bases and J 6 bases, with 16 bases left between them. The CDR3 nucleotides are TGCGCCAGCAACCCCCGGGGGCGCGGCGAGCAGTACTTC. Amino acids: CASNPRGRGEQYF.

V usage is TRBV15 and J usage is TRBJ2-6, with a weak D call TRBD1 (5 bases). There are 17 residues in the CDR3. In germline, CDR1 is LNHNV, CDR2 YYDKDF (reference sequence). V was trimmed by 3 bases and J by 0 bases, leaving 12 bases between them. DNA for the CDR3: TGTGCCACCAGCAGCGAGCGACAGTACTCTGGGGCCAACGTCCTGACTTTC. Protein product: CATSSERQYSGANVLTF.

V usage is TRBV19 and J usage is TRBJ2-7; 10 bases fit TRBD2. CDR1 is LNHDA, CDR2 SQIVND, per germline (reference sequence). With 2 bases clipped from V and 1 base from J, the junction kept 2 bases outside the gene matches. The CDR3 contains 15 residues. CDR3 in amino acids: CASSILAGGSYEQYF. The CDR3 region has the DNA TGTGCCAGTAGTATATTAGCGGGAGGTTCCTACGAGCAGTACTTC.

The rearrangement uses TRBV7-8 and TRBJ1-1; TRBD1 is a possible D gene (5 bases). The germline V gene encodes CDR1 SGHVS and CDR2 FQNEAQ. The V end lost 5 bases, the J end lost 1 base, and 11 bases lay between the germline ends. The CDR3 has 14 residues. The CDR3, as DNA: TGTGCCAGCAGCGCCCTCGGGGGGAACACTGAAGCTTTCTTT. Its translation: CASSALGGNTEAFF.

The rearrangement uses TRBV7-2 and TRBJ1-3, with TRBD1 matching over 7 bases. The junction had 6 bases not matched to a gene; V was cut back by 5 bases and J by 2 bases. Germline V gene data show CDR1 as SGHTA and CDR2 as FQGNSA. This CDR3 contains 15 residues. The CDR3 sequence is CASSPEGTAGNTIYF. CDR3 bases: TGTGCCAGCAGCCCCGAGGGGACAGCTGGAAACACCATATATTTT.

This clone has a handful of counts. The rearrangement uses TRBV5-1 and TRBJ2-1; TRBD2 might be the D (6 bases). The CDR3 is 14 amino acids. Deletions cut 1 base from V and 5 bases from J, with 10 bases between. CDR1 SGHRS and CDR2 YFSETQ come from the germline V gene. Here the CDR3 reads CASSLRRGDNEQFF. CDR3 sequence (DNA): TGCGCCAGCAGCTTGAGGCGGGGAGACAATGAGCAGTTCTTC. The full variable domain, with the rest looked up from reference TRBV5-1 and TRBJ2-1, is KAGVTQTPRYLIKTRGQQVTLSCSPISGHRSVSWYQQTPGQGLQFLFEYFSETQRNKGNFPGRFSGRQFSNSRSEMNVSTLELGDSALYLCASSLRRGDNEQFFGPGTRLTVL.

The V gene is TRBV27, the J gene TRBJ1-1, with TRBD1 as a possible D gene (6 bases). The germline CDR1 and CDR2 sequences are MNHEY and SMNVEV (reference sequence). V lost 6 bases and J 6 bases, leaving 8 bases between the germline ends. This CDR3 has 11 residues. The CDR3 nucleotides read TGTGCCAGCAGGCAGGGGTCTGAAGCTTTCTTT. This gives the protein CASRQGSEAFF.

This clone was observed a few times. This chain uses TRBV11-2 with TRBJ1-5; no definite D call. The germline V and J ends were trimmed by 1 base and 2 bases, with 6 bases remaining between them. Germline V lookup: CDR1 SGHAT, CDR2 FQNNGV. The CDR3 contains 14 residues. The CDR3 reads CASSLAGGNQPQHF. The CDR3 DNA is TGTGCCAGCAGCTTAGCCGGGGGCAATCAGCCCCAGCATTTT.

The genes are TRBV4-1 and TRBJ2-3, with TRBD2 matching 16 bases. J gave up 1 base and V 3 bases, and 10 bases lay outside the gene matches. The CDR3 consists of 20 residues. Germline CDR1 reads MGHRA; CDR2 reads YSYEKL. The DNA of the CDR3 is TGCGCCAGCAGCCAGCCCCCGGGACTAGCGGGAGGGAAGGGCACAGATACGCAGTATTTT. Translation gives CASSQPPGLAGGKGTDTQYF.

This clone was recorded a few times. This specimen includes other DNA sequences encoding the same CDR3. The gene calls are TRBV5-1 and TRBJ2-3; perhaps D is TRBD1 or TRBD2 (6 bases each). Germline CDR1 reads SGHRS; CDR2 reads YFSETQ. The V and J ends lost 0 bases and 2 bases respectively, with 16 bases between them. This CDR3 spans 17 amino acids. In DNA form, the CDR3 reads TGCGCCAGCAGCTTGGGATTCGGGGGCCAACTCACAGATACGCAGTATTTT. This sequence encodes CASSLGFGGQLTDTQYF.

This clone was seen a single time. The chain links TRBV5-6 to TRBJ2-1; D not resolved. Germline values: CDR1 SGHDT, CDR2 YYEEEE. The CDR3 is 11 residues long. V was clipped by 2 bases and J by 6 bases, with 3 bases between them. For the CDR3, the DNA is TGTGCCAGCAGCTTATTCAATGAGCAGTTCTTC. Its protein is CASSLFNEQFF.

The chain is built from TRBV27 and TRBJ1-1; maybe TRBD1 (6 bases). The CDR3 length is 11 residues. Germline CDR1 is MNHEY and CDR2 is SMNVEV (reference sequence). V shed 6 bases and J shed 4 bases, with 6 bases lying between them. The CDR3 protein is CASSRGTEAFF. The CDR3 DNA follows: TGTGCCAGCAGCAGGGGCACTGAAGCTTTCTTT.

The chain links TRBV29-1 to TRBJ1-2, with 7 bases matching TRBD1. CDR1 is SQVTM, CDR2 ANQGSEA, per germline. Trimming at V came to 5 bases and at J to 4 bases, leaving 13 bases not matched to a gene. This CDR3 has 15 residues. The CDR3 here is CSVSLGGRDSYGYTF. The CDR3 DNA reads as TGCAGCGTTTCCTTAGGGGGCCGGGACAGCTATGGCTACACCTTC.

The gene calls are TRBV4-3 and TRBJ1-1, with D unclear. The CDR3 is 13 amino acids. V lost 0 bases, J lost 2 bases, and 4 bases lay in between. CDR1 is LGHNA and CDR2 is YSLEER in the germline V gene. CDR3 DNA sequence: TGCGCCAGCAGCCAAGAAGTAAACACTGAAGCTTTCTTT. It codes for CASSQEVNTEAFF.